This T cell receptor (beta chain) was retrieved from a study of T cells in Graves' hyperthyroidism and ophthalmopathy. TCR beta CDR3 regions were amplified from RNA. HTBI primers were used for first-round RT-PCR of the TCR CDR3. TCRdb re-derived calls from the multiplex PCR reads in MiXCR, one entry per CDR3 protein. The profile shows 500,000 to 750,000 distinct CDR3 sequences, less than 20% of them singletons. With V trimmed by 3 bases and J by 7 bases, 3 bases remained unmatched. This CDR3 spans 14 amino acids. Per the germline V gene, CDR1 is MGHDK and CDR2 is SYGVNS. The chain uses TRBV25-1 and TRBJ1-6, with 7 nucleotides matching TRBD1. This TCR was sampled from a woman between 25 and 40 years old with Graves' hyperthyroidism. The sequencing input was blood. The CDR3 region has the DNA TGTGCCAGCAGTGATGGGACAGAGAATTCACCCCTCCACTTT. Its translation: CASSDGTENSPLHF.